Listed here is a single T cell receptor beta chain. Original processing methods: Amplified reference gene primers provided the basis for estimating nucleated cell counts. Profiled with immunoSEQ multiplex PCR; TCRdb holds only in-frame clones, not every one. That table gives V, J and clone size, and the DNA gave D and trimming. Among about 29,000 clones listed, nearly 90% were seen once. This specimen comes from a study of blood T cell repertoires in COVID-19. Study-level information: PBMCs, B-cell-depleted T cells, or T cells were the source of the cDNA or gDNA that made up the material.

The V and J ends lost 4 bases and 1 base, in that order; junction bases with no gene match: 2. CDR1 MDHEN and CDR2 SYDVKM come from the germline V gene. The CDR3 is 15 amino acids. The sample taken for sequencing was peripheral blood. This receptor was obtained from a human donor in a cohort sampled during active COVID-19. The rearrangement joins TRBV28 to TRBJ2-2, with 8 bases matching TRBD1. The CDR3 bases are TGTGCCAGCAGTTACGGACAGGGGAACACCGGGGAGCTGTTTTTT. It codes for CASSYGQGNTGELFF.